The 28 T cell receptor beta chains below were found in one sample sequenced in a study of T cell responses to AZD1222 COVID-19 vaccine. Using immunoSEQ multiplex PCR, the repertoire was profiled, and TCRdb retains in-frame clones only, with some absent. The sample lists 65,000 to 85,000 clones; 80% to 90% were seen once. The material was peripheral blood, obtained 28 days after the second AZD1222 dose. These receptors originate from an adult who received the AZD1222 COVID-19 vaccine.

V gene TRBV7-9 combines with J gene TRBJ2-1, with 9 positions matching TRBD1. Germline CDR1 is SEHNR and CDR2 is FQNEAQ (reference sequence). V shed 6 bases and J 9 bases; nucleotides not matched to a gene: 15. CDR3 length: 16 residues. CDR3 nucleotide sequence: TGTGCCAGCAGTCGCCGTTGGGACAGGGTCGCCGGTGAGCAGTTCTTC. This encodes CASSRRWDRVAGEQFF.

This clone was counted a single time. The DNA for the CDR3 is TGTGCCAGTAGTCGTACCAGGACAGGGGGCGGCACAGATACGCAGTATTTT. Encoded protein: CASSRTRTGGGTDTQYF. The rearrangement uses TRBV19 and TRBJ2-3; TRBD1 matches at 11 bases. The germline CDR1 and CDR2 sequences are LNHDA and SQIVND (reference sequence). This CDR3 is 17 amino acids long. J lost 1 base, V lost 5 bases, and 8 bases had no gene match.

The rearrangement links TRBV9 to TRBJ1-1; 7 bases agree with TRBD1. V lost 0 bases and J lost 5; bases outside the gene matches: 4. This CDR3 has 14 residues. Germline V gene lookup returns CDR1 SGDLS and CDR2 YYNGEE. The CDR3 spells CASSVDRGLTEAFF. CDR3 nucleotides: TGTGCCAGCAGCGTAGACAGGGGTTTGACTGAAGCTTTCTTT.

The J gene is TRBJ2-2, the V gene TRBV19; perhaps TRBD1 as D (6 bases). The CDR3 extends over 13 amino acids. CDR1 and CDR2 (germline): LNHDA, SQIVND (reference sequence). Trimming removed 5 bases at V and 4 bases at J, with 8 bases between. The CDR3 DNA sequence: TGTGCCAGTAGTGTGACAGGCACCGGGGAGCTGTTTTTT. This encodes CASSVTGTGELFF.

The chain has TRBV19 and TRBJ2-1; a weak D match, TRBD2 (5 bases). Germline assignment: CDR1 LNHDA and CDR2 SQIVND (reference sequence). CDR3 length: 13 residues. Trimming cost V 5 bases and J 3 bases, with 8 bases left between them. DNA of the CDR3: TGTGCCAGTAGTTGGGCGGGCTACAATGAGCAGTTCTTC. Amino acid sequence: CASSWAGYNEQFF.

The chain employs TRBV6-5 and TRBJ2-4; D gene uncertain. V was trimmed by 8 bases and J by 0 bases, leaving 11 bases between them. This CDR3 has 14 amino acids. Germline CDR1 and CDR2: MNHEY and SVGAGI. CDR3 sequence: CASVTDQAKNIQYF. Written as DNA, the CDR3 is TGTGCCAGCGTCACAGATCAAGCCAAAAACATTCAGTACTTC.

The rearrangement uses TRBV28 and TRBJ2-4; unclear D gene. The CDR3 covers 17 residues. V was clipped by 0 bases and J by 1 base, with 13 bases between them. Germline CDR1 reads MDHEN; CDR2 reads SYDVKM. The CDR3 protein is CASSLWGRGVAKNIQYF. CDR3 in DNA: TGTGCCAGCAGTTTATGGGGAAGAGGAGTGGCCAAAAACATTCAGTACTTC.

The chain has TRBV4-1 and TRBJ2-1; perhaps TRBD2 as D (7 bases). Germline CDR1 MGHRA, CDR2 YSYEKL. The V end lost 1 base, the J end lost 15 bases, and 22 bases lay between the germline ends. This CDR3 has 15 residues. In nucleotides, the CDR3 is TGCGCCAGCAGCCAAGTAGGATTGGGGGGGCAACGTCCGTTCTTC. This encodes CASSQVGLGGQRPFF.

The CDR3 DNA reads TGCGCCAGCAGCTTGTTCGGGTATGGCTACACCTTC. The encoded protein is CASSLFGYGYTF. This chain uses TRBV5-1 with TRBJ1-2; D not certain. Germline loops: CDR1 SGHRS, CDR2 YFSETQ. V lost 1 base and J lost 5, with 6 bases in between. This CDR3 comprises 12 residues.

The CDR3 nucleotides read TGTGCCAGCAGACCCGGGACAGGGGGTTTGTACGGCTACACCTTC. Translation gives CASRPGTGGLYGYTF. J is TRBJ1-2 and V is TRBV28; 11 bases align to TRBD1. The CDR3 covers 15 residues. V trimming: 6 bases; J trimming: 8 bases; junction bases outside the gene matches: 11. Germline CDR1 reads MDHEN; CDR2 reads SYDVKM.

The V call is TRBV19, the J call TRBJ2-7; no clear D gene. The CDR3 runs to 11 residues. V gave up 5 bases and J gave up 4 bases, with 6 bases separating them. CDR1 is LNHDA and CDR2 is SQIVND in the germline V gene (reference sequence). The CDR3 DNA sequence: TGTGCCAGTAGTTTCGGGTACGAGCAGTACTTC. It specifies CASSFGYEQYF.

This clone was seen a few times. The chain has TRBV3-1 (or the pseudogene TRBV3-2) and TRBJ2-1; D possibly corresponds to TRBD2 (6 bases). The CDR3 has 16 residues. Germline V gives CDR1 LGHDT, CDR2 YNNKEL (reference sequence). V was trimmed by 1 base and J by 6 bases, leaving 16 bases between them. In DNA, the CDR3 is TGTGCCAGCAGCCAAGTGTCCGGGGGACCTCTCAATGAGCAGTTCTTC. It is translated as CASSQVSGGPLNEQFF.

This clone turned up a few times. The rearrangement uses TRBV4-1 and TRBJ1-6; D gene uncertain. Germline V gene data show CDR1 as MGHRA and CDR2 as YSYEKL. This CDR3 contains 13 residues. Trimming pared 2 bases from V and 15 bases from J, leaving 14 bases between. The CDR3 loop reads CASSQFLGSGLHF. The CDR3 DNA is TGCGCCAGCAGCCAATTTCTGGGGTCGGGCCTCCACTTT.

V is TRBV5-1 and J is TRBJ1-1; D is possibly TRBD1 (6 bases). The germline gives CDR1 SGHRS, CDR2 YFSETQ. The CDR3 runs to 14 residues. V lost 4 bases to trimming and J lost 4 bases, with 14 bases between them. CDR3 region: CASSRRTEGTEAFF. CDR3 nucleotides: TGCGCCAGCAGCCGCCGGACAGAGGGCACTGAAGCTTTCTTT.

This chain uses TRBV9 with TRBJ2-1; TRBD1 or TRBD2 may be the D gene (6 bases each). The CDR3 length is 17 residues. Deletions cut 0 bases from V and 2 bases from J, with 15 bases between. Per germline, CDR1 SGDLS and CDR2 YYNGEE. Written as DNA, the CDR3 is TGTGCCAGCAGCGTAGCCTTCTGGGGGGACACCTACAATGAGCAGTTCTTC. It yields the protein CASSVAFWGDTYNEQFF.

The chain joins TRBV9 to TRBJ1-2; D is possibly TRBD1 (5 bases). The V end was cut by 0 bases, the J end by 2 bases, with 5 bases between. Germline lookup yields CDR1 SGDLS and CDR2 YYNGEE. This CDR3 is 13 amino acids long. CDR3 sequence reads: CASSVGQNYGYTF. DNA of the CDR3: TGTGCCAGCAGCGTAGGACAGAACTATGGCTACACCTTC.

This clone has only a few counts. At one of its ends the junction is not consistent with the germline gene, which may arise from a read error. The rearrangement joins TRBV28 to TRBJ2-5; 7 positions agree with TRBD2. Germline assignment: CDR1 MDHEN and CDR2 SYDVKM. The CDR3 has 16 residues. CDR3 sequence: CASCLLSGEGWETQYF. The CDR3, as DNA: TGTGCCAGCTGTTTATTGAGCGGGGAAGGATGGGAGACCCAGTACTTC.

The V gene is TRBV29-1, the J gene TRBJ2-5; D is uncertain. Trimming removed 5 bases from V and 1 base from J, with 14 bases in between. Germline CDR1 is SQVTM and CDR2 is ANQGSEA. The CDR3 sequence is 14 residues long. The CDR3 DNA is TGCAGCGTTTTAAGGAGCCCTACCCAAGAGACCCAGTACTTC. Protein sequence: CSVLRSPTQETQYF.

The chain employs TRBV28 and TRBJ1-4; a possible D gene is TRBD1 (5 bases). CDR3 length: 12 amino acids. Germline V gene data show CDR1 as MDHEN and CDR2 as SYDVKM. With 4 bases removed from V and 7 bases from J, the gap between germline ends came to 7 bases. CDR3 loop: CASSSGGEKLFF. The DNA for the CDR3 is TGTGCCAGCAGTTCGGGGGGTGAAAAACTGTTTTTT.

The genes are TRBV7-6 and TRBJ2-1, with 8 bases lining up with TRBD2. The V gene end was trimmed by 2 bases and the J gene end by 6 bases; junction bases not matched to a gene: 6. Looked up from germline, CDR1 is SGHVS and CDR2 is FNYEAQ. The CDR3 is made up of 15 amino acids. As DNA, the CDR3 is TGTGCCAGCAGCTTAAACGGGGGGGCTTTCAATGAGCAGTTCTTC. This gives the protein CASSLNGGAFNEQFF.

The rearrangement uses TRBV29-1 and TRBJ2-7; D remains ambiguous. Trimming took off 5 bases at V and 6 bases at J, with 14 bases between the two ends. The V gene's germline CDR1 is SQVTM and CDR2 ANQGSEA. The CDR3 extends over 12 amino acids. The CDR3 loop is CSVRKPPSEQYF. CDR3 nucleotides: TGCAGCGTTCGTAAACCCCCGAGCGAGCAGTACTTC.

The chain recombines TRBV3-1 (or the pseudogene TRBV3-2) with TRBJ1-3; D gene ambiguous. Germline V gene lookup returns CDR1 LGHDT and CDR2 YNNKEL (reference sequence). The ends were cut back, 0 bases at V and 0 bases at J, with 12 bases in the middle. There are 17 residues in the CDR3. The CDR3 bases are TGTGCCAGCAGCCAAGACTATTCGGGGAACTCTGGAAACACCATATATTTT. It specifies CASSQDYSGNSGNTIYF.

The genes are TRBV30 and TRBJ2-3; D may be TRBD1 (5 bases). Germline lookup yields CDR1 GTSNPN and CDR2 SVGIG (reference sequence). This CDR3 has 14 residues. V was cut by 1 base and J by 3 bases, with 11 bases left in between. In DNA, the CDR3 is TGTGCCTGGAGTGCTCAGGGTAGGACAGATACGCAGTATTTT. This encodes CAWSAQGRTDTQYF. The full variable domain, with the rest looked up from reference TRBV30 and TRBJ2-3, is SQTIHQWPATLVQPVGSPLSLECTVEGTSNPNLYWYRQAAGRGLQLLFYSVGIGQISSEVPQNLSASRPQDRQFILSSKKLLLSDSGFYLCAWSAQGRTDTQYFGPGTRLTVL.

This clone was counted only a few times. The chain employs TRBV11-2 and TRBJ2-3; TRBD1 aligns across 7 bases. The trim removed 9 bases at V and 0 bases at J, leaving 9 bases unmatched. Germline loops: CDR1 SGHAT, CDR2 FQNNGV. CDR3 length: 15 amino acids. As DNA, the CDR3 is TGTGCCAGTTCCAAGGACAGGATTAGCACAGATACGCAGTATTTT. It is translated as CASSKDRISTDTQYF.

The genes are TRBV7-9 and TRBJ1-1, with TRBD1 identical over 8 bases. From germline, CDR1 is SEHNR and CDR2 FQNEAQ (reference sequence). Trimming took 7 bases from V and 1 from J; bases not matched to a gene: 5. This CDR3 spans 14 amino acids. The CDR3, as DNA: TGTGCCAGCAACAGGGGGTCCAAGAACACTGAAGCTTTCTTT. Encoded protein: CASNRGSKNTEAFF. The whole variable domain, filled in from reference TRBV7-9 and TRBJ1-1, reads DTGVSQNPRHKITKRGQNVTFRCDPISEHNRLYWYRQTLGQGPEFLTYFQNEAQLEKSRLLSDRFSAERPKGSFSTLEIQRTEQGDSAMYLCASNRGSKNTEAFFGQGTRLTVV.

The sample holds one count of this clone. This chain connects TRBV7-2 to TRBJ2-2; no definite D call. V was shortened by 1 base and J by 1 base, with 4 bases between the two germline ends. From germline, CDR1 is SGHTA and CDR2 FQGNSA. The CDR3 sequence is 14 residues long. The CDR3 region has the DNA TGTGCCAGCAGCTTAGAGGTGAACACCGGGGAGCTGTTTTTT. This sequence encodes CASSLEVNTGELFF.

The gene calls are TRBV18 and TRBJ1-5; the D is unclear. This CDR3 comprises 15 residues. V was shortened by 6 bases and J by 4 bases, with 16 bases between the two germline ends. The V gene's germline CDR1 is KGHSH and CDR2 LQKENI. The DNA for the CDR3 is TGTGCCAGCTCCAACGGAGACATACTAAATCAGCCCCAGCATTTT. This sequence encodes CASSNGDILNQPQHF.

As for this clone: The same CDR3 can be traced to other DNA sequences in this sample. The J gene is TRBJ1-2, the V gene TRBV27; maybe TRBD1 (6 bases). Trimming removed 3 bases from V and 8 bases from J, with 13 bases in between. This CDR3 comprises 13 residues. The germline V gene has CDR1 MNHEY and CDR2 SMNVEV (reference sequence). CDR3 DNA sequence: TGTGCCAGCAGTTTTTGGGGGCGAGGGGGCTACACCTTC. Protein product: CASSFWGRGGYTF.